The 16 T cell receptor beta chains below were found in one sample sequenced in a study of monozygotic twins with inflammatory bowel disease. TCRdb processed the 5' RACE reads again and assigns one entry to each CDR3 protein, with no DNA. In all, the sample yields 400,000 to 500,000 distinct CDR3 sequences. Source material: blood. Receptors were obtained from a human donor with ulcerative colitis or Crohn's disease, or a healthy co-twin of an affected twin (not recorded which).

This chain joins TRBV12-3 or TRBV12-4 and TRBJ2-3; the D call from TCRdb, TRBD1, cannot be confirmed without DNA. The length of the CDR3 is 14 residues. The CDR3 protein is CASSMTGGTDTQYF.

The gene calls are TRBV27 and TRBJ1-2; no DNA is available, so the TRBD1 call from TCRdb remains unchecked. Germline lookup yields CDR1 MNHEY and CDR2 SMNVEV (reference sequence). There are 14 residues in the CDR3. Here the CDR3 reads CASSPGRTLDGYTF.

The chain is built from TRBV19 and TRBJ2-3; TCRdb designates TRBD2, a call that cannot be tested without DNA. This CDR3 contains 18 residues. Germline V gene data show CDR1 as LNHDA and CDR2 as SQIVND (reference sequence). CDR3 sequence reads: CASSIGAGSGGLRDTQYF.

The gene calls are TRBV3-1 and TRBJ2-4. The CDR3 is 13 amino acids. The germline gives CDR1 LGHDT, CDR2 YNNKEL (reference sequence). CDR3 sequence reads: CASSSTFGSIQYF.

This sequence joins TRBV14 and TRBJ1-2; the D call of TRBD1 rests on TCRdb alone, since no DNA is present to check it. Germline CDR1 reads SGHDN; CDR2 reads FVKESK. This CDR3 contains 15 residues. The CDR3 is CASSQWDSTNYGYTF.

The chain recombines TRBV2 with TRBJ2-5; checking the TCRdb D call of TRBD1 is not possible without DNA. There are 14 residues in the CDR3. The germline V gene has CDR1 SNHLY and CDR2 FYNNEI. The CDR3 reads CASSGGPLLGAQYF.

The CDR3 sequence: CASSARGQGGTEAFF. This rearrangement joins TRBV9 to TRBJ1-1; the TRBD1 assignment by TCRdb is unverifiable without DNA. The CDR3 runs 15 residues. CDR1 is SGDLS, CDR2 YYNGEE, per germline.

The chain joins TRBV5-1 to TRBJ1-2; TCRdb selects TRBD1, and the lack of DNA leaves this call unchecked. From germline, CDR1 is SGHRS and CDR2 YFSETQ. There are 15 residues in the CDR3. Here the CDR3 reads CASSGGAGTAYGYTF. Filled out from reference TRBV5-1 and TRBJ1-2, the complete variable domain reads KAGVTQTPRYLIKTRGQQVTLSCSPISGHRSVSWYQQTPGQGLQFLFEYFSETQRNKGNFPGRFSGRQFSNSRSEMNVSTLELGDSALYLCASSGGAGTAYGYTFGSGTRLTVV.

The V and J genes are TRBV10-3 and TRBJ2-5; TCRdb's D gene call, TRBD2, goes unchecked for lack of DNA. Germline V lookup: CDR1 ENHRY, CDR2 SYGVKD. This CDR3 contains 14 residues. The chain's CDR3 is CAISGSGKGETQYF.

This chain uses TRBV6-1 with TRBJ2-7; the TRBD2 assignment by TCRdb is unverifiable without DNA. CDR3 length: 14 amino acids. From germline, CDR1 is MNHNS and CDR2 SASEGT. CDR3 amino acids: CASHGGLNSYEQYF.

The V call is TRBV20-1, the J call TRBJ2-3; TCRdb's assignment of TRBD1 cannot be checked, as there is no DNA. Germline V gives CDR1 DFQATT, CDR2 SNEGSKA (reference sequence). The CDR3 extends over 13 amino acids. The CDR3 spells CSARKQGGDTQYF.

The CDR3 reads CATSESGAGEQFF. The gene calls are TRBV24-1 and TRBJ2-1; the D call from TCRdb, TRBD1, cannot be confirmed without DNA. Germline V lookup: CDR1 KGHDR, CDR2 SFDVKD. The CDR3 has 13 residues.

CDR3 residues: CASSEGRGVTDTQYF. The genes are TRBV10-2 and TRBJ2-3; TCRdb's D call, TRBD2, is unchecked because there is no DNA. The CDR3 covers 15 residues. Germline values: CDR1 WSHSY, CDR2 SAAADI.

The chain employs TRBV28 and TRBJ2-5. The CDR3 is made up of 12 amino acids. Germline CDR1 and CDR2: MDHEN and SYDVKM. The CDR3 reads CASRNILETQYF.

The chain uses TRBV6-1 and TRBJ2-3; the D gene TCRdb calls, TRBD2, cannot be checked with no DNA. This CDR3 is 17 amino acids long. Germline assignment: CDR1 MNHNS and CDR2 SASEGT. This chain's CDR3 is CASRALAGPGSTDTQYF.

The CDR3 loop reads CSASTRVAKLFF. The chain links TRBV20-1 to TRBJ1-4; no DNA is available, so the TRBD1 call from TCRdb remains unchecked. Looked up from germline, CDR1 is DFQATT and CDR2 is SNEGSKA (reference sequence). There are 12 residues in the CDR3.